This TCR beta chain was identified during a study of blood T cells in healthy people across ages. Study-wide results and limits: TCR beta diversity was tightly associated with the proportion of naive T cells.

V was pared by 11 bases and J by 0 bases, with 9 bases between. Germline V gene data show CDR1 as ENHRY and CDR2 as SYGVKD. The CDR3 loop spans 12 amino acids. The use of a sample-barcoded 5' primer and a J-beta primer mix characterized a second PCR of roughly 6 to 11 cycles. TCRdb recomputed calls from the 5' RACE reads with MiXCR, one row per CDR3 protein. The top ten clones hold 15% to 20% of a sample with under 1,000,000 distinct CDR3 sequences, around half of them seen once. This clonotype appeared a few times. The antigen is not known. Sequenced input: blood. The sequence was obtained from a man older than 75 in good health. This chain links TRBV10-3 with TRBJ2-3; no clear D. The DNA of the CDR3 is TGTGCCCCCCGTCGGAGCACAGATACGCAGTATTTT. Translated: CAPRRSTDTQYF.